Presented here are 7 T cell receptor beta chains from one specimen sequenced in a study of regulatory T cells in long-lasting Graves disease. Time point given: newly diagnosed GD, antithyroid drugs for less than 3 months. Extracted PBMC RNA gave rise to the TCR library. To make TCR beta libraries, researchers used iRepertoire HTBI primers and Arm-PCR of CDR3 regions. TCRdb ran MiXCR on the multiplex PCR reads and lists one entry per CDR3 protein. The sample has about 530,000 distinct CDR3 sequences; around 16% are singletons. In addition, the sample was reused for a study of T cells in Graves' hyperthyroidism and ophthalmopathy.

Material: peripheral blood mononuclear cells (PBMCs), obtained at new diagnosis, from a patient treated with antithyroid drugs. These receptors all come from a woman aged 35-60 years with Graves disease.

The sample holds many counts of this clonotype. J is TRBJ1-1 and V is TRBV5-5; no reliable D call. The CDR3 consists of 13 residues. Germline assignment: CDR1 SGHKS and CDR2 YYEKEE (reference sequence). V lost 0 bases and J 8 bases, leaving 11 bases between the germline ends. The CDR3, as DNA: TGTGCCAGCAGCTTGGGCGCCGTAACGGAAGCTTTCTTT. Amino acids: CASSLGAVTEAFF. Looking up the rest from reference TRBV5-5 and TRBJ1-1 gives the full variable domain: DAGVTQSPTHLIKTRGQQVTLRCSPISGHKSVSWYQQVLGQGPQFIFQYYEKEERGRGNFPDRFSARQFPNYSSELNVNALLLGDSALYLCASSLGAVTEAFFGQGTRLTVV.

The chain combines TRBV11-3 with TRBJ2-3, with 10 bases that match TRBD2. Per germline, CDR1 SGHNT and CDR2 YENEEA. V lost 1 base, J lost 10 bases, and 8 bases stayed unmatched. The CDR3 has 15 residues. The CDR3 spells CASSLVSGGVSAQYF. CDR3 in DNA: TGTGCCAGCAGCTTAGTAAGCGGGGGGGTCTCGGCGCAGTATTTT.

The table lists this clonotype with many counts. The chain recombines TRBV2 with TRBJ1-4, with a tentative D call TRBD1 (6 bases). Trimming left V 8 bases short and J 12 bases short, with 19 bases between. Germline lookup yields CDR1 SNHLY and CDR2 FYNNEI. This CDR3 spans 13 amino acids. The CDR3 loop reads CASGTQGFRQLFF. The CDR3 DNA is TGTGCCAGCGGGACCCAGGGGTTCCGGCAACTGTTTTTT.

This clonotype was observed many times. The chain joins TRBV10-3 to TRBJ1-2; D is unresolved. The CDR3 loop spans 13 amino acids. V lost 6 bases to trimming and J lost 2 bases, with 10 bases between them. From germline, CDR1 is ENHRY and CDR2 SYGVKD. The CDR3 sequence: CAISAGSNYGYTF. CDR3 nucleotide sequence: TGTGCCATCAGCGCCGGGAGCAACTATGGCTACACCTTC.

Many counts were recorded for this clonotype. The V gene is TRBV5-1, the J gene TRBJ1-1; D possibly corresponds to TRBD1 (5 bases). In germline, CDR1 is SGHRS, CDR2 YFSETQ. The CDR3 loop spans 16 amino acids. The ends were cut back, 0 bases at V and 3 bases at J, with 15 bases in the middle. The CDR3 nucleotides are TGCGCCAGCAGCTTGGTATGGGGGAGTATGGACACTGAAGCTTTCTTT. Translating it yields CASSLVWGSMDTEAFF.

This clonotype has a handful of counts. CDR3 bases: TGTGCCAGCAGCCCCCCCGGGAGTCATGGCTACACCTTC. Translating it yields CASSPPGSHGYTF. The chain is built from TRBV7-2 and TRBJ1-2; D uncertain. The V and J ends lost 5 bases and 6 bases respectively, with 13 bases between them. Germline loops: CDR1 SGHTA, CDR2 FQGNSA. The CDR3 has 13 residues.

This clonotype was seen a handful of times. The V gene is TRBV5-1, the J gene TRBJ1-1, with TRBD1 as a possible D gene (5 bases). This CDR3 has 14 residues. The ends were cut back, 0 bases at V and 10 bases at J, with 16 bases in the middle. The V gene's germline CDR1 is SGHRS and CDR2 YFSETQ. The CDR3 DNA reads as TGCGCCAGCAGCTTGGTCGGCGGGGCCCAGCGAGCTTTCTTT. Its protein product is CASSLVGGAQRAFF.